The 3 T cell receptor beta chains below all came from one sample that was sequenced in a study of blood T cells in healthy people across ages. The second PCR ran roughly 6 to 11 cycles with a sample-barcoded 5' primer and J-beta primers. One entry per CDR3 protein results from TCRdb running MiXCR on the 5' RACE reads. The sample consists of under 1,000,000 distinct CDR3 sequences, around 45% of them appearing once. Sequencing was carried out using blood. The receptors here all came from a man older than 75 in good health.

This clonotype was observed a handful of times. A much more abundant neighbour one base away suggests this may be a read error. The J gene is TRBJ2-5, the V gene TRBV6-2 or TRBV6-3; 12 nucleotides match TRBD2. Losses at the gene ends were 0 bases for V and 1 base for J; bases not matched to a gene: 0. The CDR3 has 16 residues. CDR1 MNHEY and CDR2 SVGEGT come from the germline V gene. CDR3 protein: CASSYSTSGGQETQYF. In nucleotides, the CDR3 is TGTGCCAGCAGTTACTCGACTAGCGGGGGCCAAGAGACCCAGTACTTC.

This clonotype has a handful of counts. The V and J genes are TRBV7-3 and TRBJ2-7; possible D gene TRBD1, 5 bases. This CDR3 spans 14 amino acids. Germline loops: CDR1 SGHTA, CDR2 FQGTGA. Trimming removed 2 bases from V and 7 bases from J, with 15 bases in between. CDR3 bases: TGTGCCAGCAGCTTAGATTCAGGGTCTGGGGAGCAGTACTTC. It translates to CASSLDSGSGEQYF.

The chain has TRBV20-1 and TRBJ2-5, with 10 bases lining up with TRBD2. V shed 5 bases and J 11 bases; nucleotides not matched to a gene: 14. The CDR3 spans 14 residues. Germline CDR1 and CDR2: DFQATT and SNEGSKA (reference sequence). The CDR3 region is CSALAGERGNEQYF. CDR3 sequence (DNA): TGCAGTGCTCTAGCGGGAGAAAGGGGGAATGAGCAGTACTTC.